The following is a TCR beta chain sequence with its context. The data were produced by immunoSEQ multiplex PCR, yet TCRdb's version contains in-frame clones alone and is incomplete. The sample lists 100,000 to 150,000 clones; roughly 75% were seen once. The sample comes from a study of blood T cell repertoires in COVID-19. As for the study in general: Whether acute or convalescent, the COVID-19 samples came from the United States, Italy and Spain.

Per germline, CDR1 LNHDA and CDR2 SQIVND (reference sequence). Trimming cost V 3 bases and J 0 bases, with 6 bases left between them. This CDR3 has 14 amino acids. The sequence was obtained from a man in his 60s with active or convalescent COVID-19. Sequenced input: peripheral blood. The chain recombines TRBV19 with TRBJ1-3; D ambiguous. CDR3 nucleotide sequence: TGTGCCAGTAGTATGAGGGTCTCTGGAAACACCATATATTTT. It encodes CASSMRVSGNTIYF.